This T cell receptor beta chain emerged from a study of early T cells in non-severe SARS-CoV-2 infection. This clonotype was detected many times. In TCRdb, the 5' RACE reads were re-called with MiXCR into one record per CDR3 protein. The sample contains roughly 72,000 distinct CDR3 sequences, 9.5% to 15% of which appear only once. V dropped 10 bases and J dropped 5 bases, with 15 bases sitting between them. The CDR3 sequence is 13 residues long. The germline V gene has CDR1 LNHDA and CDR2 SQIVND (reference sequence). The sample comprised whole blood. The V call is TRBV19, the J call TRBJ1-5; tentative D call: TRBD1 (5 bases). This TCR was sampled from an adult who was a healthcare worker with PCR-confirmed SARS-CoV-2 infection or an uninfected control (not recorded which). CDR3 in DNA: TGTGCCATCGGGGGAGAGGGTGATCAGCCCCAGCATTTT. As protein: CAIGGEGDQPQHF. Full variable domain (missing parts from reference TRBV19 and TRBJ1-5): DGGITQSPKYLFRKEGQNVTLSCEQNLNHDAMYWYRQDPGQGLRLIYYSQIVNDFQKGDIAEGYSVSREKKESFPLTVTSAQKNPTAFYLCAIGGEGDQPQHFGDGTRLSIL.